This TCR beta chain was captured by sequencing in a study of blood T cells in healthy people across ages. This clonotype was detected a few times. Through a sample-barcoded 5' primer and a J-beta primer mix, a second PCR was run for about 7 to 12 cycles. Unique molecular identifiers of 12 random nucleotides labeled each cDNA. TCRdb itself ran the 5' RACE reads through MiXCR, one entry per CDR3 protein. The sample lists 1.5 million or so distinct CDR3 sequences; 42% were seen once. The trim removed 0 bases at V and 9 bases at J, leaving 3 bases unmatched. The germline V gene encodes CDR1 MGHRA and CDR2 YSYEKL. This CDR3 spans 15 amino acids.

This sequence joins TRBV4-1 and TRBJ2-1; TRBD2 aligns across 12 bases. The sample was blood. The TCR originated in a woman younger than 35 in good health. The CDR3 spells CASSQELAGGSEQFF. The CDR3 nucleotides read TGCGCCAGCAGCCAAGAACTAGCGGGAGGAAGTGAGCAGTTCTTC.